These 7 T cell receptor beta chains were all obtained from the same sample, sequenced in a study of T cell responses to AZD1222 COVID-19 vaccine. The table came from immunoSEQ multiplex PCR; TCRdb's copy has only in-frame clones and leaves some out. The table lists 110,000 to 150,000 clones, approximately 86% of them singletons, with about 3% in the top ten. This specimen was peripheral blood, taken on day 0 of AZD1222 vaccination. These receptors were collected from an adult in good health.

The rearrangement links TRBV4-3 to TRBJ1-3; 7 nucleotides line up with TRBD1. J lost 4 bases, V lost 2 bases, and 8 bases had no gene match. The CDR3 is 16 residues long. Germline V CDR1 and CDR2: LGHNA, YSLEER. CDR3: CASSQWGRGLGNTIYF. The CDR3 coding sequence is TGCGCCAGCAGCCAATGGGGTAGGGGGCTAGGAAACACCATATATTTT.

V usage is TRBV6-6 and J usage is TRBJ1-5; perhaps TRBD1 as D (5 bases). This CDR3 comprises 16 residues. In germline, CDR1 is MNHNY, CDR2 SVGAGI (reference sequence). V was cut by 5 bases and J by 3 bases, with 17 bases left in between. The CDR3 coding sequence is TGTGCCAGCAGTCGACGAACGACAGAGATCAATCAGCCCCAGCATTTT. Protein product: CASSRRTTEINQPQHF.

This clone occurred once. V usage is TRBV11-3 and J usage is TRBJ2-5; D is undetermined. The CDR3 spans 15 residues. V shed 0 bases and J shed 6 bases, with 14 bases lying between them. Germline lookup yields CDR1 SGHNT and CDR2 YENEEA. CDR3 protein: CASSLDPSPQQTQYF. CDR3 in DNA: TGTGCCAGCAGCTTAGACCCGTCCCCACAACAGACCCAGTACTTC.

This chain uses TRBV4-1 with TRBJ1-4; D unresolved. With 4 bases removed from V and 4 bases from J, the gap between germline ends came to 7 bases. Germline V lookup: CDR1 MGHRA, CDR2 YSYEKL. This CDR3 spans 13 amino acids. The CDR3 spells CASSPDHNEKLFF. CDR3 bases: TGCGCCAGCAGCCCAGACCATAATGAAAAACTGTTTTTT.

This rearrangement joins TRBV2 to TRBJ1-1, with unresolved D. Trimming took off 7 bases at V and 9 bases at J, with 12 bases between the two ends. In germline, CDR1 is SNHLY, CDR2 FYNNEI. This CDR3 spans 11 amino acids. DNA for the CDR3: TGTGCCAGCAACGAGGAAAGGAAAGCTTTCTTT. This sequence encodes CASNEERKAFF. Filled out from reference TRBV2 and TRBJ1-1, the complete variable domain reads EPEVTQTPSHQVTQMGQEVILRCVPISNHLYFYWYRQILGQKVEFLVSFYNNEISEKSEIFDDQFSVERPDGSNFTLKIRSTKLEDSAMYFCASNEERKAFFGQGTRLTVV.

This clone was recorded once. The rearrangement uses TRBV7-2 and TRBJ2-7; 14 nucleotides agree with TRBD2. CDR1 and CDR2 from the germline V gene are SGHTA and FQGNSA. CDR3 length: 15 amino acids. The J segment lost 9 bases and the V segment lost 5 bases, leaving 9 bases of the junction unmatched. CDR3 residues: CASSARLAGGPVQYF. The CDR3 region has the DNA TGTGCCAGCAGCGCCCGACTAGCGGGAGGGCCCGTGCAGTACTTC.

This chain connects TRBV10-1 to TRBJ1-4, with a weak D call TRBD1 (5 bases). CDR3 length: 13 residues. Per germline, CDR1 WNHNN and CDR2 SYGVQD (reference sequence). V was clipped by 8 bases and J by 8 bases, with 15 bases between them. DNA of the CDR3: TGCGCCAGCCAGGGCGGACAACACGAAAAACTGTTTTTT. Translation: CASQGGQHEKLFF.